This T cell receptor (beta chain) comes out of a study of identifying expanded T cells in peripheral blood. A remark on this clone: What it binds is not known.

Study-level results: Variance in clone template counts between roughly 2-week samples significantly increased with total template count across all healthy donors. Over two and four weeks, about 15 and 18 clones changed, versus roughly 1.2 between replicates.

Here immunoSEQ multiplex PCR was the method, and the copy in TCRdb shows in-frame clones only, minus some. The sample lists 90,000 to 110,000 clones, roughly nine tenths occurring once. The V gene end was trimmed by 4 bases and the J gene end by 0 bases; junction bases not matched to a gene: 9. The CDR3 is 16 amino acids. CDR1 and CDR2 (germline): LNHDA, SQIVND (reference sequence). No infections or other immune events were documented during collection. This chain joins TRBV19 and TRBJ2-7; 7 bases are a match to TRBD1. The sequenced material came from blood. The sequence came from a person aged 18 to 70 in good health. The CDR3 region is CASSKWDSGSSYEQYF. Here the CDR3 DNA reads TGTGCCAGTAGTAAATGGGACAGTGGCAGCTCCTACGAGCAGTACTTC.